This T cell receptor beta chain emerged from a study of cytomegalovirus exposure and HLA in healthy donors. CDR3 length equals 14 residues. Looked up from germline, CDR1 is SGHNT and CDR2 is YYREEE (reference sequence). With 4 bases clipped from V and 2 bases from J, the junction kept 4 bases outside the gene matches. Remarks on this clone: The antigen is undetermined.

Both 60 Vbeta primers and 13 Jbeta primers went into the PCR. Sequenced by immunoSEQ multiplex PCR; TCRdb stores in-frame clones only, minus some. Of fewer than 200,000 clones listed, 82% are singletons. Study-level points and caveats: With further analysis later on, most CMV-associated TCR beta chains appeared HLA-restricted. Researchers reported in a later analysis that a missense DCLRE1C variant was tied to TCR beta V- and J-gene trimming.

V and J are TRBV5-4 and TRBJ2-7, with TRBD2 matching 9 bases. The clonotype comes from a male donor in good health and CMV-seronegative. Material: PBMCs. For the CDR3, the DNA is TGTGCCAGCAGCAGAGGACTAGCGACCTACGAGCAGTACTTC. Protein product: CASSRGLATYEQYF.